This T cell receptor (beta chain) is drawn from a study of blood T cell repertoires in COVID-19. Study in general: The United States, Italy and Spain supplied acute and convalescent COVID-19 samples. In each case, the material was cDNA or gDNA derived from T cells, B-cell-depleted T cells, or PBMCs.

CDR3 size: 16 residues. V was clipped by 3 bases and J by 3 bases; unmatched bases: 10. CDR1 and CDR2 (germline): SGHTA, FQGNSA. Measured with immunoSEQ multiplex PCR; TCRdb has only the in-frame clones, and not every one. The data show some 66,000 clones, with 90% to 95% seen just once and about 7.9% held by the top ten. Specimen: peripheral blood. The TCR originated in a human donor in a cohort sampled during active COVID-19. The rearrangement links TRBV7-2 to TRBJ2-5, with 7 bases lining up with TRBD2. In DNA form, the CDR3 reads TGTGCCAGCAGCTTCGTGGCGGCGGGAGAGAAAGAGACCCAGTACTTC. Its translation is CASSFVAAGEKETQYF.